The T cell receptor (beta chain) described here comes from a study of blood T cell repertoires in COVID-19 (dated by TCRdb to 2018 to 2021). Study-level background: Collaborator samples came from the United States, Italy and Spain and covered acute and convalescent phases of COVID-19. The prospective study material was composed of cDNA or gDNA derived from T cells, B-cell-depleted T cells, or PBMCs. Deeply sampled blood TCRbeta repertoires from subjects exposed to, actively infected with, or recovered from COVID-19 were included in the dataset. The repertoires were released in a freely available public database intended as a resource for research on the immune response to SARS-CoV-2. Samples were obtained from the ongoing ImmuneRACE study (first 160 participants) and from some 1,300 subjects provided by 6 global collaborators. A de-identified subject ID, COVID-19 status, age in years and sex were almost always included in the sample metadata. Where available, HLA class I and class II types were taken from metadata supplied by the sample provider and were not determined by assay-based typing. What the study reported, not specific to this receptor: The amount of clinical and demographic metadata varied by source and participant and was provided uncurated.

Details on this clone: The specificity of this receptor is unknown. Nothing much larger sits one base from this clone, and base qualities are not available.

Whole blood was collected in K2EDTA tubes by collaborating institutions according to the institutions' own protocols. For TCRbeta analysis, collaborators shipped samples as frozen whole blood, isolated PBMCs, or DNA extracted from either of those sample types. The immunoSEQ Assay, a bias-controlled multiplex PCR, was used to amplify TCRbeta CDR3 regions from genomic DNA. As for the original processing: The number of nucleated cells in each sample was estimated by amplification of reference gene primers within the assay. To quantify the absolute abundance of each unique TCRbeta CDR3 rearrangement, sequence reads were collapsed and filtered. For each sample, productive Simpson clonality was calculated as the square root of Simpson's diversity index over productive rearrangements. Sourced from immuneACCESS, this table was stored by TCRdb with only in-frame sequences that have V and J called. A share of the clones is absent; for the studies checked, an unresolved V gene accounts for under half, and the remainder has no known explanation. The V and J calls and clone size were taken over from that table, and D and trimming were inferred from the DNA. For this sample the table gives 15,000 to 17,000 clones, of which approximately 85% were detected only once. Of the sample, about 20% falls within the top ten clones.

Sequencing used peripheral blood. The clonotype was recovered from a man at least 80 years old with active or convalescent COVID-19.

The CDR3 amino acid sequence is: CASRRDARGEQFF. The DNA reads as follows: TGTGCCAGCAGGCGGGACGCCCGGGGTGAGCAGTTCTTC. The V and J genes are TRBV7-9 and TRBJ2-1; the D gene is perhaps TRBD2, on 6 matching bases. Sequences SEHNR (CDR1) and FQNEAQ (CDR2) are obtained from the germline V gene (reference sequence). Trimming takes 6 bases from V and 9 bases from J, and the germline ends sit 15 bases apart. The CDR3 holds 13 amino acids from the cysteine to the phenylalanine. Only the CDR3 portion is preserved as DNA: 39 bases, with reading frame beginning at the first base.